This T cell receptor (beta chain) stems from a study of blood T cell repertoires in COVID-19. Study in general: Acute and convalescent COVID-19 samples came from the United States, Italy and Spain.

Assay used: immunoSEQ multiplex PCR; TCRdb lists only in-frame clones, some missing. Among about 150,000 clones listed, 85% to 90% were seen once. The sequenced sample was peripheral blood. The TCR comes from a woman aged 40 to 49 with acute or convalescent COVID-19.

The CDR3 bases are TGCGCCAGCAGCTTGGGGACAGGTTCGGGTGCGGATGGCTACACCTTC. Protein: CASSLGTGSGADGYTF. The gene calls are TRBV5-1 and TRBJ1-2; TRBD1 aligns across 7 bases. Germline CDR1 SGHRS, CDR2 YFSETQ. V shed 0 bases and J 6 bases; nucleotides not matched to a gene: 11. The CDR3 is 16 residues long.